One TCR beta chain is described in this entry. What it recognizes is unknown. One entry per CDR3 protein results from TCRdb running MiXCR on the reads. The data show roughly 920,000 distinct CDR3 sequences, around 30% seen once. This entry is derived from a study of T cell repertoires in cytomegalovirus infection. In the study overall: Indications came from public TCR beta signatures; they pointed to CMV infection and to a matching HLA type. General study findings and limits: Of the TCR beta families, the public ones yielded a cumulative frequency that identified carriers of CMV plus the relevant HLA. In two of eight donors, the top clonotype was HLA-C-restricted CMV-specific.

The CDR3 totals 12 residues. Trimming removed 1 base from V and 7 bases from J, with 8 bases in between. The specimen was cultured CD8+ T cells from PBMCs, collected from culture after CMV antigen stimulation. This chain uses TRBV12-3 or TRBV12-4 with TRBJ2-7, with D unclear. The sequence was obtained from a human donor in good health (CMV status not recorded). Some clones in this sample may be carry-over from other donors' samples. The CDR3 coding sequence is TGTGCCAGCAGTTTAGGTCCTCAAGAGCAGTACTTC. It yields the protein CASSLGPQEQYF.